The rows below give T cell receptor beta chains drawn from one sample of a study of regulatory T cells in long-lasting Graves disease. TCRdb itself ran the multiplex PCR reads through MiXCR, one entry per CDR3 protein. Here the sample spans some 370,000 distinct CDR3 sequences, less than 25% being singletons. Source: peripheral blood mononuclear cells (PBMCs), taken when the disease was refractory, from a patient treated with antithyroid drugs. Source of these receptors: a female donor with Graves disease. CDR3s include the opening cysteine and the closing phenylalanine or tryptophan. Each record gives: V gene, D gene, clone size, J gene, CDR3 DNA, CDR3 protein. The D gene is left open where the match is weak. For some rows the clone size is stated as once, few or many, or as a class when expanded; others skip it.

TRBV7-8	.	.	TRBJ1-3	TGTGCCAGCAGCCGCCACCTAGAGGGCTCTGGAAACACCATATATTTT	CASSRHLEGSGNTIYF
TRBV24-1	.	many	TRBJ1-5	TGTGCCACCTCGTTTGGGGCCCAGCATTTT	CATSFGAQHF
TRBV6-1	TRBD2	.	TRBJ2-2	TGTGCCAGCAGGGGACTAGCGGGAGGCGGCGGCACCGGGGAGCTGTTTTTT	CASRGLAGGGGTGELFF
TRBV28	TRBD1	many	TRBJ2-2	TGTGCCAGCAGTGACCCCGGGACAGGGGGCACCGGGGAGCTGTTTTTT	CASSDPGTGGTGELFF
TRBV6-5	.	.	TRBJ1-5	TGTGCCAGCAGTTACAGCCCTCCAGGGAGTAGCAATCAGCCCCAGCATTTT	CASSYSPPGSSNQPQHF
TRBV9	.	few	TRBJ2-7	TGTGCCAGCAGCCCGCAATGGGCGCGCCACGAGCAGTACTTC	CASSPQWARHEQYF
TRBV7-6	TRBD1	.	TRBJ2-2	TGTGCCAGCAGCTTAGCGACAGGGGTATCGGCCGGGGAGCTGTTTTTT	CASSLATGVSAGELFF
TRBV28	.	few	TRBJ2-4	TGTGCCAGCAGTTTAATTGACATTCAGTACTTC	CASSLIDIQYF
TRBV7-9	.	.	TRBJ2-2	TGTGCCAGCAGCTTAATGGGGGGAGTAAACACCGGGGAGCTGTTTTTT	CASSLMGGVNTGELFF
TRBV29-1	TRBD2	.	TRBJ2-1	TGCAGCGTTACTAGCGGGAGGGCCTCCTACAATGAGCAGTTCTTC	CSVTSGRASYNEQFF
TRBV4-1	.	.	TRBJ1-1	TGCGCCAGCAGCCAGTCTGGGGGCAGGGAAGCTTTCTTT	CASSQSGGREAFF
TRBV15	TRBD2	.	TRBJ2-1	TGTGCCACCGGCAGAGATCTAGAAACTAGCGGGTTCCTCGGGGGTTTTCGGGACGAGAATGAGCAGTTCTTC	CATGRDLETSGFLGGFRDENEQFF
TRBV7-2	.	few	TRBJ1-2	TGTGCCAGCAGCCCTCAATATGGCTACACCTTC	CASSPQYGYTF
TRBV7-9	.	.	TRBJ2-7	TGTGCCAGCAGCACAGGGAGGGCCGGGTACGAGCAGTACTTC	CASSTGRAGYEQYF
TRBV20-1	.	few	TRBJ1-4	TGCAGTGCTAGAGTTGACGCAACTAATGAAAAACTGTTTTTT	CSARVDATNEKLFF
TRBV20-1	TRBD2	.	TRBJ2-5	TGCAGTGCCTCCCCTAGCGGACAAGAGACCCAGTACTTC	CSASPSGQETQYF
TRBV30	.	many	TRBJ2-2	TGTGCCTGGAGTGTATTTGAGCCCGGGGAGCTGTTTTTT	CAWSVFEPGELFF
TRBV7-9	.	.	TRBJ1-5	TGTGCCAGCAGCCCCCTTGGGCCCCCCGGTCAGCCCCAGCATTTT	CASSPLGPPGQPQHF
TRBV15	.	.	TRBJ2-3	TGTGCCACCAGCACCGACCAGGAGGGCACAGATACGCAGTATTTT	CATSTDQEGTDTQYF
TRBV7-2	TRBD1	.	TRBJ2-4	TGTGCCAGCAACCAAGGGGGCTTGGCCAAAAACATTCAGTACTTC	CASNQGGLAKNIQYF
TRBV18	.	.	TRBJ2-5	TGTGCCAGCTCACCGACGTCTCAAGAGACCCAGTACTTC	CASSPTSQETQYF
TRBV15	.	few	TRBJ1-2	TGTGCCACCAGCAGGGCCGAAGGGGGGAATGGCTACACCTTC	CATSRAEGGNGYTF
TRBV19	.	.	TRBJ2-6	TGTGCCAGTAGTGGACGTCACTCTGGGGCCAACGTCCTGACTTTC	CASSGRHSGANVLTF
TRBV29-1	TRBD2	.	TRBJ2-5	TGCAGCGTTGAAGATCCCGGTGAAGGCGACGATTTAGCGGGAGCCTCCGGGGGGACCCAGTACTTC	CSVEDPGEGDDLAGASGGTQYF
TRBV28	TRBD2	.	TRBJ2-1	TGTGCCAGCAGTACTTATAGCGGGAGGAACAATGAGCAGTTCTTC	CASSTYSGRNNEQFF
TRBV7-9	TRBD2	.	TRBJ2-4	TGTGCCAGCAGCCTTACTAGCGGGATTTCCAAAAACATTCAGTACTTC	CASSLTSGISKNIQYF
TRBV5-1	.	.	TRBJ1-2	TGCGCCAGCAGCCCTGCGGAGTCAGGCGATGGCTACACCTTC	CASSPAESGDGYTF
TRBV29-1	TRBD1	few	TRBJ2-5	TGCAGCGTTGTTGGGGACAGGGCCCAAGAGACCCAGTACTTC	CSVVGDRAQETQYF